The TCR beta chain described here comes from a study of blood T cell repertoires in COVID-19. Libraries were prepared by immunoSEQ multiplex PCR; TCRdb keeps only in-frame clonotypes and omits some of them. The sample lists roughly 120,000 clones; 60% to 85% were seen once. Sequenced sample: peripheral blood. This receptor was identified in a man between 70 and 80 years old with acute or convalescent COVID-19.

CDR3 region: CAISESPSRSYEQYF. The CDR3 coding sequence is TGTGCCATCAGTGAATCTCCCTCGAGGTCCTACGAGCAGTACTTC. The chain links TRBV10-3 to TRBJ2-7; D uncertain. Germline V CDR1 and CDR2: ENHRY, SYGVKD. Trimming removed 3 bases at V and 1 base at J, with 13 bases between. This CDR3 has 15 amino acids.